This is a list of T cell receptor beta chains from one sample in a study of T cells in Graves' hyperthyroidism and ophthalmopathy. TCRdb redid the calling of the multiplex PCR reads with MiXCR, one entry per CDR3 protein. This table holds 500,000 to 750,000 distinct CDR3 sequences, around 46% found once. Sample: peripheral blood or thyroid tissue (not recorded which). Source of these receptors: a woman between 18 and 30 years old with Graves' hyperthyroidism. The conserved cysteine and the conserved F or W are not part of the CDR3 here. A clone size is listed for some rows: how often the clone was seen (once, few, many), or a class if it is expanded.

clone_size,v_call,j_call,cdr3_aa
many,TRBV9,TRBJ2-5,ASSPLGLGEETQY
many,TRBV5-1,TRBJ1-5,ASSPRGPLDNQPQH
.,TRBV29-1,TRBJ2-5,QQCPGETQY
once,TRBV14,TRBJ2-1,ASSQETGGYYEQF
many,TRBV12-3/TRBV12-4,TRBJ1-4,ASSLAGFREKLF
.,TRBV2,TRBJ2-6,AVSGPPGQSFPGANVLT
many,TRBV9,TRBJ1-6,ASSVEGYNSPLH
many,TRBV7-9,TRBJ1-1,ASSLVGQGTLPEAF
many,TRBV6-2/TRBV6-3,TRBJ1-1,ASSSRDTSMNTEAF
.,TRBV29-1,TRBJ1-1,SRASIGQSEAF
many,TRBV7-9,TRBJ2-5,ASSLTSETQY
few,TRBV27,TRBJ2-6,ASSLRGQGAGANVLT
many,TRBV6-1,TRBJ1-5,ASSSQGIRNQPQH
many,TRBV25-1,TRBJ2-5,ASSEGAGETQY
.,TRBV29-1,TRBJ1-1,SVDQGADTEAF
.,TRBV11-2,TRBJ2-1,ASSAGGMSNEQF
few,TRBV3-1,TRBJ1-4,ASSRMGRGRNEKLF
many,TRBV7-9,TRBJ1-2,ASSRPGVNYGYT
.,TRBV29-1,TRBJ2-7,SVSGGGRSEQY
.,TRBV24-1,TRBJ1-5,ATSANREHQPQH
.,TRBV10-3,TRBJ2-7,AISRVIGTSGRYEQY
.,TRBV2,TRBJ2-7,ASSVTSGRFEQY
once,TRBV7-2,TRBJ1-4,ASSQDETDNEKLF
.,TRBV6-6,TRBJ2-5,ASSPRWTGETQY
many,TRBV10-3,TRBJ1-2,ASQGRGNYGYT
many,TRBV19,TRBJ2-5,ASNGDEQETQY
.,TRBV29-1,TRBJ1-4,SSLGMGGEKLF
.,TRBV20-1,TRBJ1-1,SAESGRAEAF
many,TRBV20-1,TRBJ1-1,SARIVNTEAF
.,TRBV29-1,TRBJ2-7,SLVGASGRFAFYEQY
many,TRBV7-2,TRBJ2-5,ASTEINKETQY
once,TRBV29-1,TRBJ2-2,SVESGDVSTGELF
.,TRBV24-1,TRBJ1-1,ASSSGQRNTEAF
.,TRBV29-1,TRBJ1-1,SILQGRHTEAF
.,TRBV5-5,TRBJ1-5,ACNPGQGNQPQH
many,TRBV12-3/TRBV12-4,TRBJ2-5,ASSPQGPFLETQY
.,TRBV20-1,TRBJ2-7,SRSGPNGRY
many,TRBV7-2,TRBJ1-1,ASSSRTANEAF
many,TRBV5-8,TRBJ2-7,ASSRKTSASYEQY
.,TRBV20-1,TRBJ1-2,SARQGMGGYT
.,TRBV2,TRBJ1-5,ASSVGTGQRQPQH
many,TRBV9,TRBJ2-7,ASSVEGGYSYEQY
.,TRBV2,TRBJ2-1,ASNPDRMNNEQF
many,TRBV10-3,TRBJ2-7,AISAEQGAYNEQY
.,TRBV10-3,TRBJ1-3,AIIREGDTIY
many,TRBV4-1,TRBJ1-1,ASSQEGDTEAF
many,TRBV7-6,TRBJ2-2,ASSAPVQPNTGELF
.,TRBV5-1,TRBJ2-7,ASAVGGSYEQY
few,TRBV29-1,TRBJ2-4,SVVGSGTKNIQY
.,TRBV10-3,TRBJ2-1,AISEPRTSGRGNEQF
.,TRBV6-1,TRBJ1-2,ASSVRDGSFYGYT
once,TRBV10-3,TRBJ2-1,ASSYSLAANEQF
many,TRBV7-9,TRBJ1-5,ASSSQRGPQH
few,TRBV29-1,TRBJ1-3,SVVIPGHLIPSGNTIY